Each of the 26 T cell receptor beta chains below was sequenced from the same sample in a study of identical twins (dated by TCRdb to about 2016). Library preparation employed 5' RACE. Sequencing took place on an Illumina HiSeq 2000. Using fastp at Q25 and MiXCR, TCRdb reprocessed the public reads and kept productive beta chains. Rows with a matching CDR3 protein are joined into one entry that keeps the most common DNA and genes. The sample table shows 750,000 to 950,000 distinct CDR3 sequences, and 9% to 15% are seen once. The leading ten clones occupy around 1.5% of the sample. Separately, the same data were catalogued under a study of yellow fever vaccine responses in identical twins.

Sequencing was carried out using PBMCs. The receptors here all came from a woman in her late teens or twenties in good health.

The rearrangement links TRBV4-1 to TRBJ2-1; D is uncertain. The V end lost 3 bases, the J end lost 6 bases, and 15 bases lay between the germline ends. The germline CDR1 and CDR2 sequences are MGHRA and YSYEKL. The CDR3 covers 15 residues. The CDR3 nucleotides read TGCGCCAGCAGCCACTTCGGTCCGACGGCCAATGAGCAGTTCTTC. Its translation is CASSHFGPTANEQFF.

In its sample, this clonotype was seen many times. This chain uses TRBV28 with TRBJ2-5; perhaps TRBD2 as D (5 bases). The CDR3 length is 14 residues. Germline CDR1 MDHEN, CDR2 SYDVKM. Trimming removed 2 bases from V and 4 bases from J, with 11 bases in between. This CDR3 reads CASSLAGTLETQYF. CDR3 DNA: TGTGCCAGCAGTTTAGCGGGCACCCTAGAGACCCAGTACTTC.

This clonotype was seen only a few times. The V and J genes are TRBV20-1 and TRBJ1-4; no reliable D call. V lost 8 bases and J lost 3, with 10 bases in between. The CDR3 is 12 residues long. CDR1 and CDR2 from the germline V gene are DFQATT and SNEGSKA (reference sequence). The CDR3 loop is CSFAQPNEKLFF. The CDR3 DNA follows: TGCAGTTTTGCACAGCCTAATGAAAAACTGTTTTTT.

The genes are TRBV5-1 and TRBJ2-7; 13 bases match TRBD2. CDR3 length: 15 amino acids. The V and J ends lost 4 bases and 6 bases, in that order; junction bases with no gene match: 7. From germline, CDR1 is SGHRS and CDR2 YFSETQ. This CDR3 reads CASSGTSGVASEQYF. CDR3 in DNA: TGCGCCAGCAGCGGGACTAGCGGGGTGGCAAGCGAGCAGTACTTC.

The table lists this clonotype with many counts. The CDR3, as DNA: TGCAGCGGTGTCGCCGAGGCTCCCGGGGAGCTGTTTTTT. Its protein is CSGVAEAPGELFF. The V and J genes are TRBV29-1 and TRBJ2-2, with D unresolved. The CDR3 has 13 amino acids. V lost 7 bases and J 6 bases, leaving 15 bases between the germline ends. Per germline, CDR1 SQVTM and CDR2 ANQGSEA.

This clonotype was observed at least ten times. V gene TRBV28 combines with J gene TRBJ2-1; no clear D gene. The CDR3 contains 15 residues. Germline values: CDR1 MDHEN, CDR2 SYDVKM. The V and J ends lost 2 bases and 2 bases respectively, with 10 bases between them. The CDR3 coding sequence is TGTGCCAGCAGTTTAGGGGTACTAACCTACAATGAGCAGTTCTTC. As protein: CASSLGVLTYNEQFF.

The J gene is TRBJ2-3, the V gene TRBV3-1; D gene unclear. Looked up from germline, CDR1 is LGHDT and CDR2 is YNNKEL (reference sequence). The ends were cut back, 4 bases at V and 4 bases at J, with 15 bases in the middle. This CDR3 spans 15 amino acids. DNA of the CDR3: TGTGCCAGCAGCCCATTTCCGGGCCTCGCAGATACGCAGTATTTT. Translation gives CASSPFPGLADTQYF.

This rearrangement joins TRBV7-8 to TRBJ2-2, with 8 nucleotides matching TRBD2. The ends lost 1 base at V and 3 bases at J; junction bases unmatched: 4. This CDR3 is 16 amino acids long. In germline, CDR1 is SGHVS, CDR2 FQNEAQ. The CDR3 nucleotides are TGTGCCAGCAGCTTAGGGCGGGGGGAATACACCGGGGAGCTGTTTTTT. The encoded protein is CASSLGRGEYTGELFF.

There are many counts of this clonotype. The genes are TRBV6-1 and TRBJ1-4; tentatively, D is TRBD1 (5 bases). V shed 5 bases and J shed 0 bases, with 7 bases lying between them. Germline V gene data show CDR1 as MNHNS and CDR2 as SASEGT. This CDR3 has 14 residues. In DNA form, the CDR3 reads TGTGCCAGCAGTCGACAGCCAACTAATGAAAAACTGTTTTTT. This codes for CASSRQPTNEKLFF.

The chain carries TRBV20-1 and TRBJ2-2; D gene ambiguous. Germline V lookup: CDR1 DFQATT, CDR2 SNEGSKA (reference sequence). The CDR3 consists of 15 residues. V was pared by 7 bases and J by 0 bases, with 15 bases between. The CDR3 sequence: CSVPERNANTGELFF. The CDR3 DNA is TGCAGTGTTCCGGAACGGAACGCGAACACCGGGGAGCTGTTTTTT.

The J gene is TRBJ2-5, the V gene TRBV2; 8 bases line up with TRBD2. Germline trimming cut 5 bases from V and 4 bases from J; bases unmatched to any gene: 6. The CDR3 has 14 amino acids. Per germline, CDR1 SNHLY and CDR2 FYNNEI. The CDR3 sequence: CASSTGRGGETQYF. The DNA of the CDR3 is TGTGCCAGCAGTACCGGACGGGGGGGAGAGACCCAGTACTTC.

V gene TRBV19 combines with J gene TRBJ2-2; TRBD2 matches at 10 bases. The CDR3 is 17 amino acids. The germline gives CDR1 LNHDA, CDR2 SQIVND (reference sequence). With V trimmed by 7 bases and J by 0 bases, 8 bases remained unmatched. The CDR3 bases are TGTGCCAGTATGTTAGCGGGGGGATTCGCGAACACCGGGGAGCTGTTTTTT. This translates into CASMLAGGFANTGELFF.

In its sample, this clonotype was seen many times. V gene TRBV12-3 or TRBV12-4 combines with J gene TRBJ2-1; 8 bases are shared with TRBD2. The CDR3 length is 13 residues. V dropped 7 bases and J dropped 7; count of bases not matched to a gene: 6. The CDR3 loop is CASNTGGRNEQFF. DNA of the CDR3: TGTGCCAGCAATACGGGAGGGAGGAATGAGCAGTTCTTC.

This clonotype was picked up many times. V gene TRBV6-5 combines with J gene TRBJ2-2, with unresolved D. Germline lookup yields CDR1 MNHEY and CDR2 SVGAGI. This CDR3 comprises 15 residues. The V end lost 4 bases, the J end lost 4 bases, and 13 bases lay between the germline ends. The CDR3 DNA sequence: TGTGCCAGCAGTTCCGATCGGCTTCTCACCGGGGAGCTGTTTTTT. Residues: CASSSDRLLTGELFF.

This clonotype has more than one count but fewer than ten. The J gene is TRBJ2-3, the V gene TRBV20-1, with 8 bases aligning to TRBD2. The ends lost 0 bases at V and 5 bases at J; junction bases unmatched: 7. Germline CDR1 DFQATT, CDR2 SNEGSKA (reference sequence). This CDR3 contains 15 residues. The CDR3 protein is CSARDKVSGRDTQYF. In nucleotides, the CDR3 is TGCAGTGCTAGAGATAAGGTCAGCGGGAGAGATACGCAGTATTTT.

J is TRBJ2-3 and V is TRBV28; 8 bases agree with TRBD2. Germline-derived CDR1 and CDR2 are MDHEN and SYDVKM. The CDR3 has 16 residues. V lost 8 bases to trimming and J lost 3 bases; unmatched junction nucleotides: 13. This chain's CDR3 is CASGLAGPPGTDTQYF. CDR3 sequence (DNA): TGTGCCAGCGGGTTAGCGGGACCTCCCGGGACAGATACGCAGTATTTT. Supplemented by reference TRBV28 and TRBJ2-3, the full variable domain reads DVKVTQSSRYLVKRTGEKVFLECVQDMDHENMFWYRQDPGLGLRLIYFSYDVKMKEKGDIPEGYSVSREKKERFSLILESASTNQTSMYLCASGLAGPPGTDTQYFGPGTRLTVL.

DNA of the CDR3: TGCAGCGTTGAAGATGCGGGTAGCGGGACCTACAATGAGCAGTTCTTC. It codes for CSVEDAGSGTYNEQFF. The chain is built from TRBV29-1 and TRBJ2-1, with TRBD2 matching 8 bases. Germline lookup yields CDR1 SQVTM and CDR2 ANQGSEA. The CDR3 is 16 residues long. V was pared by 0 bases and J by 2 bases, with 6 bases of the junction left unmatched.

This clonotype was picked up many times. The genes are TRBV7-9 and TRBJ2-1; no reliable D call. V was shortened by 1 base and J by 12 bases, with 13 bases between the two germline ends. The CDR3 runs 13 residues. Germline CDR1 reads SEHNR; CDR2 reads FQNEAQ (reference sequence). The CDR3 reads CASSLEGPPPQFF. The CDR3 coding sequence is TGTGCCAGCAGCTTAGAGGGCCCGCCCCCGCAGTTCTTC.

This clonotype was seen more than once but under ten times. This rearrangement joins TRBV11-2 to TRBJ2-5; 10 positions match TRBD1. V lost 1 base to trimming and J lost 5 bases; unmatched junction nucleotides: 7. The CDR3 covers 16 residues. Germline CDR1 reads SGHAT; CDR2 reads FQNNGV. The CDR3 region is CASSLVRDRGMETQYF. The DNA of the CDR3 is TGTGCCAGCAGCTTAGTTAGGGACAGGGGAATGGAGACCCAGTACTTC.

The CDR3 region is CASSLFKGGDEQFF. CDR3 nucleotide sequence: TGTGCCAGCAGTTTATTTAAGGGAGGCGATGAGCAGTTCTTC. The chain carries TRBV27 and TRBJ2-1; perhaps TRBD2 as D (6 bases). The CDR3 has 14 amino acids. CDR1 and CDR2 (germline): MNHEY, SMNVEV (reference sequence). Trimming pared 1 base from V and 8 bases from J, leaving 12 bases between.

A few counts support this clonotype. V is TRBV2 and J is TRBJ2-3; 7 bases fit TRBD2. CDR1 and CDR2 (germline): SNHLY, FYNNEI. J gave up 2 bases and V 6 bases, and 8 bases lay outside the gene matches. The CDR3 runs 15 residues. The CDR3 here is CASRVGGLHTDTQYF. The CDR3 DNA sequence: TGTGCCAGCAGGGTTGGGGGACTACACACAGATACGCAGTATTTT.

This clonotype was observed a few times. The chain links TRBV10-1 to TRBJ2-2; the match to TRBD1 covers 8 bases. The CDR3 has 16 residues. The germline V gene has CDR1 WNHNN and CDR2 SYGVQD (reference sequence). The V segment lost 3 bases and the J segment 4 bases; nucleotides outside the gene matches: 7. This chain's CDR3 is CASSDPGQGVTGELFF. CDR3 nucleotides: TGCGCCAGCAGTGACCCCGGACAGGGCGTCACCGGGGAGCTGTTTTTT.

The table lists this clonotype with many counts. The CDR3 sequence: CASSLGDEKLFF. CDR3 in DNA: TGTGCCAGCAGTTTGGGAGATGAAAAACTGTTTTTT. The chain combines TRBV7-9 with TRBJ1-4; D is uncertain. This CDR3 is 12 amino acids long. Trimming cost V 6 bases and J 6 bases, with 8 bases left between them. Germline V gives CDR1 SEHNR, CDR2 FQNEAQ (reference sequence).

This clonotype was recorded a few times. This chain joins TRBV7-8 and TRBJ2-7, with D hard to call. The V gene lost 4 bases and the J gene lost 3 bases, with 13 bases spanning the gap. CDR3 length equals 14 residues. CDR1 is SGHVS, CDR2 FQNEAQ, per germline. The CDR3 loop is CASSYGPPVYEQYV. DNA of the CDR3: TGTGCCAGCAGCTACGGGCCCCCCGTCTACGAGCAGTACGTC.

This chain connects TRBV19 to TRBJ2-2; 8 bases line up with TRBD2. CDR1 is LNHDA and CDR2 is SQIVND in the germline V gene (reference sequence). With 6 bases clipped from V and 7 bases from J, the junction kept 13 bases outside the gene matches. The CDR3 is 16 residues long. DNA of the CDR3: TGTGCCAGTAGCCTAGGCGCAGCGGGAGACTTCGGGGAGCTGTTTTTT. It encodes CASSLGAAGDFGELFF.

This clonotype was recorded only once. This chain connects TRBV29-1 to TRBJ2-1, with D possibly being TRBD1 (6 bases). This CDR3 is 14 amino acids long. The V end lost 0 bases, the J end lost 4 bases, and 10 bases lay between the germline ends. The germline gives CDR1 SQVTM, CDR2 ANQGSEA. The CDR3 loop reads CSVEETGQYNEQFF. The CDR3 DNA follows: TGCAGCGTTGAAGAGACCGGACAGTACAATGAGCAGTTCTTC.